This T cell receptor (beta chain) was retrieved from a study of T cell changes during pregnancy in multiple sclerosis. Germline V gene lookup returns CDR1 MGHRA and CDR2 YSYEKL. V shed 4 bases and J shed 4 bases, with 15 bases lying between them. The CDR3 has 15 amino acids. TCRdb's copy holds only in-frame clones and misses some; the assay was immunoSEQ multiplex PCR. The sample lists 40,000 to 55,000 clones, under 90% occurring once. V usage is TRBV4-1 and J usage is TRBJ2-3, with D tentatively TRBD1 (5 bases). Sequenced material: peripheral blood, taken in the second trimester of pregnancy. This TCR was sampled from a female donor in good health, enrolled as a control in a pregnancy study. The CDR3, as DNA: TGCGCCAGCAGCCTCCCTCCCCCAGGGCCAGATACGCAGTATTTT. This gives the protein CASSLPPPGPDTQYF.